Listed below are T cell receptor beta chains from one sample, sequenced in a study of blood T cell repertoires in COVID-19. Sequencing used immunoSEQ multiplex PCR; TCRdb keeps in-frame clones, though not all of them. The table lists approximately 350,000 clones, more than 70% of them singletons, with almost 3% in the top ten. Material for sequencing was peripheral blood. These receptors were taken from a man aged 30-40 years with active or convalescent COVID-19. The conserved cysteine and the conserved F or W are not part of the CDR3 here.

TRBJ2-7,TRBV2,ASSGGTDTSEQY
TRBJ1-5,TRBV10-3,AIYRDRENQPQH
TRBJ2-7,TRBV6-6,ASRQTGRYEQY
TRBJ1-5,TRBV21-1,ASSKGGLGPGIQPQH
TRBJ1-5,TRBV7-2,ASSNELGAEQPQH
TRBJ2-1,TRBV2,ASSEGTGLYNEQF
TRBJ2-3,TRBV12-1,ASSSVNRGRRGDTQY
TRBJ2-7,TRBV6-9,ASSYPPEQGEPEQY
TRBJ1-2,TRBV13,ASSLTGRAQGGYT
TRBJ2-1,TRBV14,ASSPAGAGFEQF
TRBJ2-3,TRBV4-1,ASSLTSGGITDTQY
TRBJ1-3,TRBV7-2,ASSFTQGSGNTIY
TRBJ2-1,TRBV19,ASSLQARRSYNEQF
TRBJ1-5,TRBV5-1,ASSLGTGYQPQH
TRBJ1-3,TRBV30,AWSMGQGGNTIY
TRBJ2-1,TRBV11-2,ASSPIAGVEQF
TRBJ2-7,TRBV29-1,SVEVAGGVEQY
TRBJ1-2,TRBV28,AYTDTYGYT
TRBJ2-5,TRBV29-1,SASDPGLAGQETQY
TRBJ2-7,TRBV27,ASRRTASGSYEQY
TRBJ2-3,TRBV27,ASSIRREATQY
TRBJ2-4,TRBV7-2,ASSLDRENIQY
TRBJ1-4,TRBV5-1,ASSSREDEKLF
TRBJ2-5,TRBV7-8,ASSAPGTSGIKETQY
TRBJ1-1,TRBV6-5,ASGRGKEAF
TRBJ2-1,TRBV7-2,ASSLGSGARVF
TRBJ2-7,TRBV19,ASSIGQGSSREQY
TRBJ2-1,TRBV2,AIGQGIYNEQF
TRBJ2-7,TRBV11-3,ASSVTGGYEQY
TRBJ2-7,TRBV11-1,ASSLQAGGGEQY
TRBJ2-1,TRBV4-2,ASSQPGLAGGNEQF
TRBJ1-5,TRBV6-5,ASLRTADQPQH
TRBJ1-6,TRBV5-1,ASSFNRANSPLH
TRBJ2-7,TRBV5-5,ASSLGGPNEQY
TRBJ1-1,TRBV19,ASSPYRGGSTEAF
TRBJ2-2,TRBV7-2,ASSLAGETAGELF
TRBJ2-2,TRBV5-8,ASGKRNGELF
TRBJ2-2,TRBV27,ASRAGQVDGELF
TRBJ2-7,TRBV18,ASSPGAGVGEQY
TRBJ1-6,TRBV5-8,ASSLAGWTGENNSPLH
TRBJ1-1,TRBV6-6,ASSQDRSLAF
TRBJ1-1,TRBV5-1,ASSPEGQSGPGGTEAF
TRBJ2-3,TRBV7-2,ASSYRTSNTDTQY
TRBJ1-5,TRBV27,ASRPTEGSNQPQH
TRBJ1-6,TRBV7-3,ASSLNPAGSPLH